The 10 T cell receptor beta chains given below trace back to one sample, sequenced in a study of blood T cell repertoires in COVID-19. TCRdb's copy holds only in-frame clones and misses some; the assay was immunoSEQ multiplex PCR. Here the sample spans more than 85,000 clones, about 84% being singletons. The sequenced sample was peripheral blood. These receptors all come from a human donor in a cohort sampled during active COVID-19.

The sample holds one count of this clone. V gene TRBV5-1 combines with J gene TRBJ2-1, with D tentatively TRBD2 (6 bases). The CDR3 is made up of 15 amino acids. Per germline, CDR1 SGHRS and CDR2 YFSETQ. V lost 2 bases and J lost 8, with 17 bases in between. CDR3 sequence (DNA): TGCGCCAGCAGCTTCCACTTAGGGACTGGGGATGAGCAGTTCTTC. Translation: CASSFHLGTGDEQFF. The whole variable domain, remainder taken from reference TRBV5-1 and TRBJ2-1, is KAGVTQTPRYLIKTRGQQVTLSCSPISGHRSVSWYQQTPGQGLQFLFEYFSETQRNKGNFPGRFSGRQFSNSRSEMNVSTLELGDSALYLCASSFHLGTGDEQFFGPGTRLTVL.

There are a few counts of this clone. The J gene is TRBJ2-7, the V gene TRBV19; 12 nucleotides line up with TRBD2. The length of the CDR3 is 16 residues. Trimming took 5 bases from V and 2 from J; bases not matched to a gene: 7. Germline CDR1 is LNHDA and CDR2 is SQIVND (reference sequence). The CDR3 reads CASSLTGLAGTYEQYF. CDR3 DNA: TGTGCCAGTAGTCTCACTGGACTAGCGGGAACCTACGAGCAGTACTTC. The full variable domain, completed using reference TRBV19 and TRBJ2-7, is DGGITQSPKYLFRKEGQNVTLSCEQNLNHDAMYWYRQDPGQGLRLIYYSQIVNDFQKGDIAEGYSVSREKKESFPLTVTSAQKNPTAFYLCASSLTGLAGTYEQYFGPGTRLTVT.

The J gene is TRBJ2-2, the V gene TRBV10-3; D is perhaps TRBD1 (6 bases). Germline CDR1 and CDR2: ENHRY and SYGVKD. V shed 4 bases and J shed 1 base, with 13 bases lying between them. CDR3 length: 16 residues. The CDR3 spells CAISGGGRGNTGELFF. The CDR3 DNA sequence: TGTGCCATCAGTGGGGGTGGCAGGGGGAACACCGGGGAGCTGTTTTTT.

The chain's CDR3 is CASSLRENSGANVLTF. For the CDR3, the DNA is TGCGCCAGCAGCTTGCGGGAGAACTCTGGGGCCAACGTCCTGACTTTC. The chain combines TRBV5-1 with TRBJ2-6; TRBD2 might be the D (6 bases). With 1 base removed from V and 0 bases from J, the gap between germline ends came to 8 bases. In germline, CDR1 is SGHRS, CDR2 YFSETQ. This CDR3 comprises 16 residues.

The rearrangement uses TRBV6-2 or TRBV6-3 and TRBJ2-7; 7 bases are a match to TRBD1. With 4 bases clipped from V and 1 base from J, the junction kept 10 bases outside the gene matches. The CDR3 runs 16 residues. Per germline, CDR1 MNHEY and CDR2 SVGEGT. The CDR3 DNA reads as TGTGCCAGCAGTTCGCTAGACAGGGCTCGGTCCTACGAGCAGTACTTC. It specifies CASSSLDRARSYEQYF.

This chain joins TRBV13 and TRBJ2-3; 7 bases map to TRBD1. The CDR3 covers 13 residues. CDR1 is PRHDT and CDR2 is FYEKMQ in the germline V gene (reference sequence). V dropped 9 bases and J dropped 2; count of bases not matched to a gene: 5. The CDR3 DNA is TGTGCCAGTAAGACAGGGAACACAGATACGCAGTATTTT. Protein sequence: CASKTGNTDTQYF. The whole variable domain, filled in from reference TRBV13 and TRBJ2-3, reads AAGVIQSPRHLIKEKRETATLKCYPIPRHDTVYWYQQGPGQDPQFLISFYEKMQSDKGSIPDRFSAQQFSDYHSELNMSSLELGDSALYFCASKTGNTDTQYFGPGTRLTVL.

V usage is TRBV18 and J usage is TRBJ2-7; 8 bases match TRBD1. Germline CDR1 reads KGHSH; CDR2 reads LQKENI. With V trimmed by 2 bases and J by 0 bases, 3 bases remained unmatched. This CDR3 comprises 15 residues. The DNA of the CDR3 is TGTGCCAGCTCACCAGGTACAGGGGGCTCCTACGAGCAGTACTTC. Residues: CASSPGTGGSYEQYF.

V is TRBV27 and J is TRBJ1-5, with 9 bases that match TRBD1. Germline values: CDR1 MNHEY, CDR2 SMNVEV (reference sequence). The CDR3 loop spans 15 amino acids. V shed 6 bases, J shed 1 base, and the junction held 4 bases outside the gene matches. CDR3 DNA: TGTGCCAGCAGCCCGGGACAGGGAAGCAATCAGCCCCAGCATTTT. This codes for CASSPGQGSNQPQHF.

This chain connects TRBV9 to TRBJ2-3, with 8 bases identical to TRBD2. V was pared by 0 bases and J by 6 bases, with 6 bases of the junction left unmatched. The CDR3 runs to 15 residues. The V gene's germline CDR1 is SGDLS and CDR2 YYNGEE. This chain's CDR3 is CASSVAGGAKDTQYF. The CDR3 nucleotides read TGTGCCAGCAGCGTAGCCGGGGGGGCAAAGGATACGCAGTATTTT.

This clone was seen only a few times. The J gene is TRBJ1-2, the V gene TRBV20-1; D not certain. Looked up from germline, CDR1 is DFQATT and CDR2 is SNEGSKA (reference sequence). The V and J ends lost 3 bases and 7 bases respectively, with 12 bases between them. The CDR3 consists of 12 residues. CDR3 coding DNA: TGCAGTGCTAGTCCCCGAGAGCGTGGCTACACCTTC. This codes for CSASPRERGYTF.